The clone carrying this T cell receptor beta chain was detected only a few times. The antigen is not known. The study based diagnoses on clinical symptoms, serum thyroxine and TRAb, thyroid ultrasound and orbital computed tomography. These data are taken from a study of T cells in Graves' hyperthyroidism and ophthalmopathy. Regarding the study as a whole: Expanded thyroid clonotypes (above 0.001) were mostly also found in blood. For ophthalmopathy, model prediction preceded onset by a median about 6 months.

TCR beta CDR3 regions were amplified from RNA transcripts. First-round RT-PCR of the TCR CDR3 relied on the HTBI primer set. Each CDR3 protein is one row after TCRdb ran MiXCR on the multiplex PCR reads. The sample contains over 700,000 distinct CDR3 sequences, 15% to 20% of which appear only once. The V gene's germline CDR1 is MGHDK and CDR2 SYGVNS. The CDR3 is made up of 16 amino acids. V gave up 3 bases and J gave up 2 bases, with 15 bases separating them. The TCR was taken from a woman aged 45 to 65 with Graves' hyperthyroidism that later progressed to Graves' ophthalmopathy. The chain joins TRBV25-1 to TRBJ2-3; D is unclear. Sequenced: blood. The CDR3 DNA reads as TGTGCCAGCAGTGATCCCGAGGCCCCAGACACAGATACGCAGTATTTT. It codes for CASSDPEAPDTDTQYF.